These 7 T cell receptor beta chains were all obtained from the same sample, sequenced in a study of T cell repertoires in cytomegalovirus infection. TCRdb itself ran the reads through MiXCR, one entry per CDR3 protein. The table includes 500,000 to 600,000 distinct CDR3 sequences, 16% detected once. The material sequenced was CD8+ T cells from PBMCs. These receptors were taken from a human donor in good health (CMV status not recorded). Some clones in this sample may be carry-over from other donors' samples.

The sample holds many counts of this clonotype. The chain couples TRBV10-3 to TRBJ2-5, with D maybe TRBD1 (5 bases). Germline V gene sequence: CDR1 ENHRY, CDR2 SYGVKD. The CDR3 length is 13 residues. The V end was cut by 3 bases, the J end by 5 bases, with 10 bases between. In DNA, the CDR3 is TGTGCCATCAGTGACCAGGGTTTGGAGACCCAGTACTTC. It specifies CAISDQGLETQYF.

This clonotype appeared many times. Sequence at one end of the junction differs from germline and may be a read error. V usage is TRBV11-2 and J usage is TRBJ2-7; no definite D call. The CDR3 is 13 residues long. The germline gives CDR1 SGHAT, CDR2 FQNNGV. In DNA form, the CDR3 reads TGTGCCAGCAGCATAGAATCCTCCTACGAGCAGTACTTC. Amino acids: CASSIESSYEQYF. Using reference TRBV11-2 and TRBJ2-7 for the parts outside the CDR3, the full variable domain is EAGVAQSPRYKIIEKRQSVAFWCNPISGHATLYWYQQILGQGPKLLIQFQNNGVVDDSQLPKDRFSAERLKGVDSTLKIQPAKLEDSAVYLCASSIESSYEQYFGPGTRLTVT.

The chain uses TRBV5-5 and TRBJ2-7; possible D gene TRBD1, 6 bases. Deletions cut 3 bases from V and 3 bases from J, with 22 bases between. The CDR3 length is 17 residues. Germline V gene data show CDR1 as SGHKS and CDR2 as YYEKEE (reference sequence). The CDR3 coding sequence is TGTGCCAGCAGCTCACCCTCAGGGGACACGATCTACTACGAGCAGTACTTC. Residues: CASSSPSGDTIYYEQYF.

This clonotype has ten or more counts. The CDR3 protein is CASSSLTGDTEAFF. In DNA, the CDR3 is TGTGCCAGCAGTTCCCTAACCGGGGACACTGAAGCTTTCTTT. The chain carries TRBV12-3 or TRBV12-4 and TRBJ1-1; D uncertain. The V and J ends lost 4 bases and 3 bases respectively, with 12 bases between them. The length of the CDR3 is 14 residues.

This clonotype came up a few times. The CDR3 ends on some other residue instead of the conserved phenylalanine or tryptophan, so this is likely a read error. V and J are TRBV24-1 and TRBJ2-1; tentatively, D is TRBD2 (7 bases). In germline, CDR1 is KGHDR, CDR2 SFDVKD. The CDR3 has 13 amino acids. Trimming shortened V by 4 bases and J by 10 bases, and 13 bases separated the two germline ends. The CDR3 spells CATSEGGAPEQFL. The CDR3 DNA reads TGTGCCACCAGTGAGGGGGGGGCTCCCGAGCAGTTCTTA.

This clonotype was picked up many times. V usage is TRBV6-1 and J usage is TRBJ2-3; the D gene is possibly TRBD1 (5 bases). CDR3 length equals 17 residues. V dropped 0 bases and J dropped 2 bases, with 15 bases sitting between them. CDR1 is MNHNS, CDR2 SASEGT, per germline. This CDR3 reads CASSEALGRPITDTQYF. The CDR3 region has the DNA TGTGCCAGCAGTGAAGCGCTGGGGCGCCCCATCACAGATACGCAGTATTTT.

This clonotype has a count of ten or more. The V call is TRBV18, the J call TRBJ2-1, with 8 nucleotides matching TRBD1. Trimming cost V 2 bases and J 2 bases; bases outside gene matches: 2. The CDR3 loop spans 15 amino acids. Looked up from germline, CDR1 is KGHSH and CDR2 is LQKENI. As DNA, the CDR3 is TGTGCCAGCTCACCAACAGGGGGTCCCTACAATGAGCAGTTCTTC. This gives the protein CASSPTGGPYNEQFF.